Only a few counts were recorded for the clone carrying this TCR beta chain. The antigen is unknown. In total, each donor contributed a single heparinised blood draw that averaged about 110 mL. The authors obtained over 95% purity in all sorted populations. The CDR3 totals 13 residues. V shed 5 bases and J 4 bases; nucleotides not matched to a gene: 4. Germline CDR1 is MNHEY and CDR2 is SVGAGI. This entry belongs to a study of beta chain features in type 1 diabetes. Investigators reverse transcribed all isolated RNA, so they sequenced expressed TCRB transcripts. Libraries were prepared by immunoSEQ multiplex PCR; TCRdb keeps only in-frame clonotypes and omits some of them. The repertoire includes over 200,000 clones, 11% of them detected once, and 0.017% sits in the top ten. General observations from the study: Moderate but significant shortening of TCRB CDR3s was recorded in all four CD4+ subsets from Type 1 diabetes patients.

V is TRBV6-5 and J is TRBJ1-2, with TRBD1 matching over 7 bases. The clonotype was recovered from a man aged 25-40 years with type 1 diabetes. What was sequenced was naive CD4+ T cells from blood. CDR3 sequence reads: CASSVQGLYGYTF. The CDR3 coding sequence is TGTGCCAGCAGTGTACAGGGGCTCTATGGCTACACCTTC.